This T cell receptor (beta chain) was sequenced in a study of a mutant IDH1 vaccine in newly diagnosed glioma. The wider study: Treated patients were about 60% male, approximately 38% female, mean age approximately 41 years. Notes on the study in general: Shifts in the top peripheral T cell clonotypes seemed unrelated to pseudoprogression. Patients showed vaccine-induced immune responses at a rate of about 93%.

Of note for this clone: Its specificity is unknown.

This CDR3 spans 14 amino acids. V was trimmed by 4 bases and J by 7 bases, leaving 16 bases between them. The germline V gene has CDR1 SGHDN and CDR2 FVKESK. This sample's time point: baseline, week 1 (first vaccination visit). Treatment reported: pre-vaccination baseline after standard-of-care therapy. Using immunoSEQ multiplex PCR, the repertoire was profiled, and TCRdb retains in-frame clones only, with some absent. The repertoire consists of approximately 70,000 clones, with around 74% occurring once and the leading ten covering around 8.4%. The specimen comprised PBMCs, sampled from a glioma patient treated with radiotherapy, temozolomide or both. This clonotype was sampled from a man aged 50 to 60 with glioma. The chain carries TRBV14 and TRBJ1-2, with D unresolved. CDR3: CASSLTSRTGGYTF. The CDR3 DNA reads as TGTGCCAGCAGCCTGACATCCCGCACGGGTGGCTACACCTTC.